The present entry profiles one T cell receptor (beta chain) with its context. Each of the patients experienced relapse following autologous stem cell transplantation, and their brentuximab vedotin exposure differed. The table came from immunoSEQ multiplex PCR; TCRdb's copy has only in-frame clones and leaves some out. In the table there are 80,000 to 100,000 clones, roughly 92% of which are singletons. Between the trimmed V and J ends, which lost 5 bases and 1 base, there was a span of 12 bases. There are 16 residues in the CDR3. Germline assignment: CDR1 SEHNR and CDR2 FQNEAQ (reference sequence). The sample comes from a study of PD-1 blockade in classical Hodgkin lymphoma.

This specimen consisted of peripheral blood mononuclear cells (PBMCs), obtained at baseline. The chain links TRBV7-9 to TRBJ2-6; D is unresolved. The sequence came from a human donor with classical Hodgkin lymphoma. The CDR3 reads CASSPWFLSGANVLTF. As DNA, the CDR3 is TGTGCCAGCAGCCCGTGGTTTTTGTCTGGGGCCAACGTCCTGACTTTC.